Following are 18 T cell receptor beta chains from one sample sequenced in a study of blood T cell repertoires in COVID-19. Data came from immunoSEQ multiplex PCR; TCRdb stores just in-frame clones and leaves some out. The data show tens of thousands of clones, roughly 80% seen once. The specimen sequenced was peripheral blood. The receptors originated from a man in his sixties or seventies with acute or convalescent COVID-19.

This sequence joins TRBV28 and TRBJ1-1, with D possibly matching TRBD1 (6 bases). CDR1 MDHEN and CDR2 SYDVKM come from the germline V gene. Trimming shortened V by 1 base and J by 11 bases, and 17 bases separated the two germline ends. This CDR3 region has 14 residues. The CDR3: CASSLYGGARAAFF. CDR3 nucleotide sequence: TGTGCCAGCAGTTTATATGGGGGCGCGAGGGCGGCTTTCTTT.

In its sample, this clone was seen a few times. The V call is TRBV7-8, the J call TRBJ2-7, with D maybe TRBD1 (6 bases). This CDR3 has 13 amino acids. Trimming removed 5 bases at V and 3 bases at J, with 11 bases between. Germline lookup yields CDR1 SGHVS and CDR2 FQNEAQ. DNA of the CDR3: TGTGCCAGCAGCCGACGGGACATCTACGAGCAGTACTTC. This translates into CASSRRDIYEQYF.

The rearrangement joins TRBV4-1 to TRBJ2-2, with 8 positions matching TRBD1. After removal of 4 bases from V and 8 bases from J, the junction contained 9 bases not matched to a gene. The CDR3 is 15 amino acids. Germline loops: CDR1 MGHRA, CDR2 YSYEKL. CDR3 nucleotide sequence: TGCGCCAGCAGCCTTTGGAGCAGGGGGCTTGGGGAGCTGTTTTTT. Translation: CASSLWSRGLGELFF.

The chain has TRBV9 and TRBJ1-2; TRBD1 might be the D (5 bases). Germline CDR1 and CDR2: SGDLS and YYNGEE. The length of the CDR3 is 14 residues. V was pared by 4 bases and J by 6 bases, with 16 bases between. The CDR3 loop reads CASSPRDWGDGYTF. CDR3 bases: TGTGCCAGCAGCCCCCGGGACTGGGGAGATGGCTACACCTTC.

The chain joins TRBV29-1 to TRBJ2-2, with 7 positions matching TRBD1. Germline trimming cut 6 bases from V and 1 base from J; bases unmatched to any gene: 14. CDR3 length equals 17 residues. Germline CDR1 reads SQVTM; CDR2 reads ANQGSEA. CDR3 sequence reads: CSVLTSLRTGNTGELFF. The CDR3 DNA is TGCAGCGTACTTACTTCCCTAAGGACAGGGAACACCGGGGAGCTGTTTTTT.

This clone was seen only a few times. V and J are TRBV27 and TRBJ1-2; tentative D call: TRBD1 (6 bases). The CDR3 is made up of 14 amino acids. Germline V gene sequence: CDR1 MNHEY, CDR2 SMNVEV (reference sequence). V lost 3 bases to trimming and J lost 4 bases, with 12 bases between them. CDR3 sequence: CASSFSTDSYGYTF. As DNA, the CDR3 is TGTGCCAGCAGTTTTTCGACGGACAGCTATGGCTACACCTTC.

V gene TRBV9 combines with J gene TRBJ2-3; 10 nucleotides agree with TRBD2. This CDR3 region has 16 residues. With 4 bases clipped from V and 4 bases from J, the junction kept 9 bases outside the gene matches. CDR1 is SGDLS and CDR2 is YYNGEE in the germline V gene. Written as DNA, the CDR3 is TGTGCCAGCAGCCCTATAGCGGGAGGAGTTTCAGATACGCAGTATTTT. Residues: CASSPIAGGVSDTQYF.

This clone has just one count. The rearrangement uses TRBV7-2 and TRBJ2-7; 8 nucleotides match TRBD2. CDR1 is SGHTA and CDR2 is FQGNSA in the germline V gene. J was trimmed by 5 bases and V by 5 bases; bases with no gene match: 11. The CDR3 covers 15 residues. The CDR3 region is CASSAGGAESHEQYF. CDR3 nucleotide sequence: TGTGCCAGCAGCGCCGGGGGGGCCGAATCCCACGAGCAGTACTTC. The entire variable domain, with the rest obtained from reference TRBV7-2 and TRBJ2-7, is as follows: GAGVSQSPSNKVTEKGKDVELRCDPISGHTALYWYRQSLGQGLEFLIYFQGNSAPDKSGLPSDRFSAERTGGSVSTLTIQRTQQEDSAVYLCASSAGGAESHEQYFGPGTRLTVT.

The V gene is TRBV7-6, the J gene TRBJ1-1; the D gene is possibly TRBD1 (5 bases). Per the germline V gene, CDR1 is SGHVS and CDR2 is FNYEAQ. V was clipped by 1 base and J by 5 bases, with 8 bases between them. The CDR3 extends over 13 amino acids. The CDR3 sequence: CASSLGRVTEAFF. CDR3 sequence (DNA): TGTGCCAGCAGCTTAGGCAGGGTAACTGAAGCTTTCTTT.

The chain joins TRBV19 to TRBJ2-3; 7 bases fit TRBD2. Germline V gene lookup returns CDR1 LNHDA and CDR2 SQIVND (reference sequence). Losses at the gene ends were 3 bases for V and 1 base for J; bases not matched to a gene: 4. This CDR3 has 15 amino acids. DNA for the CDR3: TGTGCCAGTAGTATTAACGGGAGGCGCACAGATACGCAGTATTTT. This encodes CASSINGRRTDTQYF.

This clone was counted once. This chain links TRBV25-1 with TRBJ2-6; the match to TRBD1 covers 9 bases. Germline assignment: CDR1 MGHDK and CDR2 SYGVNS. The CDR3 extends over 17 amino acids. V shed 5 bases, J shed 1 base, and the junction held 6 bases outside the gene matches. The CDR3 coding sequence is TGTGCCAGCAGTCCACAGGGGGCGCGTTCTGGGGCCAACGTCCTGACTTTC. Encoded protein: CASSPQGARSGANVLTF. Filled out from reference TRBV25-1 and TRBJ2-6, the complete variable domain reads EADIYQTPRYLVIGTGKKITLECSQTMGHDKMYWYQQDPGMELHLIHYSYGVNSTEKGDLSSESTVSRIRTEHFPLTLESARPSHTSQYLCASSPQGARSGANVLTFGAGSRLTVL.

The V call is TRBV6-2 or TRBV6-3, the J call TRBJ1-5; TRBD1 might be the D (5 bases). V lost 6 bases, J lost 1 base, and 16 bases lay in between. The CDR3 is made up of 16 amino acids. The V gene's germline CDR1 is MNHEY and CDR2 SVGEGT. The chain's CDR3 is CASSLVQGVSNQPQHF. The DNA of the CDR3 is TGTGCCAGCAGCCTGGTCCAGGGTGTGAGCAATCAGCCCCAGCATTTT.

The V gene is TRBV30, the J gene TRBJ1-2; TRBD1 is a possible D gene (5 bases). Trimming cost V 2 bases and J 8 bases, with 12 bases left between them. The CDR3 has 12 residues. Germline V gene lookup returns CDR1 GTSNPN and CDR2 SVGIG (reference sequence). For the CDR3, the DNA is TGTGCCTGGAGTTGGCAGCGGGGGGGCTACACCTTC. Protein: CAWSWQRGGYTF. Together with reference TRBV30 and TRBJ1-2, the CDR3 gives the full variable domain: SQTIHQWPATLVQPVGSPLSLECTVEGTSNPNLYWYRQAAGRGLQLLFYSVGIGQISSEVPQNLSASRPQDRQFILSSKKLLLSDSGFYLCAWSWQRGGYTFGSGTRLTVV.

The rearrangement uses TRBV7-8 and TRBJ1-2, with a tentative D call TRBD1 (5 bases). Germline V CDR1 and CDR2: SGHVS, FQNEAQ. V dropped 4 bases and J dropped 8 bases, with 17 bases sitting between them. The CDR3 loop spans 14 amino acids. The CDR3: CASSSLAGDGGYTF. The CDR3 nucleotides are TGTGCCAGCAGCTCCTTAGCGGGGGACGGGGGCTACACCTTC. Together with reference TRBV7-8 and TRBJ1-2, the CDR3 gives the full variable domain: GAGVSQSPRYKVAKRGQDVALRCDPISGHVSLFWYQQALGQGPEFLTYFQNEAQLDKSGLPSDRFFAERPEGSVSTLKIQRTQQEDSAVYLCASSSLAGDGGYTFGSGTRLTVV.

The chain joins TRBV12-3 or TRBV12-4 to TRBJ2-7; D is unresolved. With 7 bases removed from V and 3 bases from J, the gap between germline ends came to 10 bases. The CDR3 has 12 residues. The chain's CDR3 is CASTGGGYEQYF. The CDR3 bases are TGTGCCAGCACGGGTGGTGGCTACGAGCAGTACTTC.

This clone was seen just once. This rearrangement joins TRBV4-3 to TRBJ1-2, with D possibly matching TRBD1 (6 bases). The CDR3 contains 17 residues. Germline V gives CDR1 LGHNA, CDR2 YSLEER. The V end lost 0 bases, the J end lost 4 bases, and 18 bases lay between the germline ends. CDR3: CASSQDIWEGGPYGYTF. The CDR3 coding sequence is TGCGCCAGCAGCCAAGATATATGGGAGGGGGGGCCCTATGGCTACACCTTC.

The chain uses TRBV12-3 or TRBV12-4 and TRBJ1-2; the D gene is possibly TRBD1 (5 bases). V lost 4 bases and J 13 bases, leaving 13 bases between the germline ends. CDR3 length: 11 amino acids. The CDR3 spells CASSSGHSCTF. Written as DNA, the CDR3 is TGTGCCAGCAGTTCAGGACACAGCTGCACCTTC.

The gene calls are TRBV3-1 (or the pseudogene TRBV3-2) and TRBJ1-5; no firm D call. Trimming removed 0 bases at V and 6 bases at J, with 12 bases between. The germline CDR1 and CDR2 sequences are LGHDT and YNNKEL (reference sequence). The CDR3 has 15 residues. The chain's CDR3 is CASSQDPSGFQPQHF. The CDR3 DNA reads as TGTGCCAGCAGCCAAGATCCATCGGGGTTTCAGCCCCAGCATTTT.